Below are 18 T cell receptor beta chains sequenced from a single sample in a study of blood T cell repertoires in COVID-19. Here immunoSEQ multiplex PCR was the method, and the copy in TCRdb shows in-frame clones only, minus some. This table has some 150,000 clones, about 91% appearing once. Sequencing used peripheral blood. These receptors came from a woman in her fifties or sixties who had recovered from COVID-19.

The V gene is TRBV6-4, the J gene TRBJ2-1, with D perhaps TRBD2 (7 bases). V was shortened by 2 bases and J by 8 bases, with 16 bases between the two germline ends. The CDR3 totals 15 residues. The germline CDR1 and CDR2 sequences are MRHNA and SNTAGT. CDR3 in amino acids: CASSDSAGAVDEQFF. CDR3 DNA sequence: TGTGCCAGCAGTGACAGTGCGGGGGCCGTAGATGAGCAGTTCTTC.

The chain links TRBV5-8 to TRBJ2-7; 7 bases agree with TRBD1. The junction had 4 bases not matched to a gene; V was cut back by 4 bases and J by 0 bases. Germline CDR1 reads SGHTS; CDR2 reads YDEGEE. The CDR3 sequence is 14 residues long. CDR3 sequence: CASSPRDSSYEQYF. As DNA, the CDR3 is TGTGCCAGCAGCCCCCGGGACAGCTCCTACGAGCAGTACTTC.

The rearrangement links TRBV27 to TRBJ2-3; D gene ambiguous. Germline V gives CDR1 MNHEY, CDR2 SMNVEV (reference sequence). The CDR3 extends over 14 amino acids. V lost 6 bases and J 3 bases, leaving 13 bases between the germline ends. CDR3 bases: TGTGCCAGCAGCTATAGTGAGTTGACAGATACGCAGTATTTT. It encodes CASSYSELTDTQYF.

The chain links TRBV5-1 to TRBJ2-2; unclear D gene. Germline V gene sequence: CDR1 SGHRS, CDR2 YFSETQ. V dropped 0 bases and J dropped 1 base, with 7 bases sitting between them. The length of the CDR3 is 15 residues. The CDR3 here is CASSLGSGNTGELFF. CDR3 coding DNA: TGCGCCAGCAGCTTGGGGTCAGGGAACACCGGGGAGCTGTTTTTT.

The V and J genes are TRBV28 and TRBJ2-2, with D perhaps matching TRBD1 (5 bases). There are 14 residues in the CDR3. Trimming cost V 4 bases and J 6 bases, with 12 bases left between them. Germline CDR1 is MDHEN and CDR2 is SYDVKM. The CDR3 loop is CASSSLLTAGELFF. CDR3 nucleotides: TGTGCCAGCAGTTCCTTACTGACAGCCGGGGAGCTGTTTTTT.

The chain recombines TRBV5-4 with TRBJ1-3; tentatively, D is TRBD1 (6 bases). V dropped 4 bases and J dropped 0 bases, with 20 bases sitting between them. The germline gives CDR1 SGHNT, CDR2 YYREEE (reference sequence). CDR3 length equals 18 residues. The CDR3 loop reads CASSLRGASLNSGNTIYF. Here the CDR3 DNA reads TGTGCCAGCAGCCTACGGGGGGCCTCATTAAACTCTGGAAACACCATATATTTT.

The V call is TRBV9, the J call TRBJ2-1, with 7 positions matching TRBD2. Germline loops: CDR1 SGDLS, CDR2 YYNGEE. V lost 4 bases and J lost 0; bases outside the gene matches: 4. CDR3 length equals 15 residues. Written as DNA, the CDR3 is TGTGCCAGCAGCATGAGCGGGGCCTCCTACAATGAGCAGTTCTTC. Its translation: CASSMSGASYNEQFF.

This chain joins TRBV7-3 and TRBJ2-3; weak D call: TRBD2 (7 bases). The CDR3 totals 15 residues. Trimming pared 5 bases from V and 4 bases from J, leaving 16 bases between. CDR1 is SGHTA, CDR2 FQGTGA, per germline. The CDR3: CASSLGGGVPDTQYF. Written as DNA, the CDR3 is TGTGCCAGCAGCCTAGGAGGGGGGGTCCCAGATACGCAGTATTTT.

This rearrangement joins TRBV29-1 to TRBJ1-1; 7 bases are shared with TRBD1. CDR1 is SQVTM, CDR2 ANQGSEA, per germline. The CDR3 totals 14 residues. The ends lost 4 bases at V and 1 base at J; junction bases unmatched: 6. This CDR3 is CSVVRGGGNTEAFF. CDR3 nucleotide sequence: TGCAGCGTTGTACGAGGGGGCGGGAACACTGAAGCTTTCTTT.

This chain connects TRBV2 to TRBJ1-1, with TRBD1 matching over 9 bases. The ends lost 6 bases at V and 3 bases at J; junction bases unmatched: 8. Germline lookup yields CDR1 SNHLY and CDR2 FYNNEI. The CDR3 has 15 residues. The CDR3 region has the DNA TGTGCCAGCAGACCCATGGGACAGGGCTACACTGAAGCTTTCTTT. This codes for CASRPMGQGYTEAFF. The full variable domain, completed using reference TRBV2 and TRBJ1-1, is EPEVTQTPSHQVTQMGQEVILRCVPISNHLYFYWYRQILGQKVEFLVSFYNNEISEKSEIFDDQFSVERPDGSNFTLKIRSTKLEDSAMYFCASRPMGQGYTEAFFGQGTRLTVV.

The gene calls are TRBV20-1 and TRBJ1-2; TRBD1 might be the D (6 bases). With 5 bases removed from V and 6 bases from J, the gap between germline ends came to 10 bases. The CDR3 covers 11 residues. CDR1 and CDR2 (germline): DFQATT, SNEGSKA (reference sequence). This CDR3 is CSAGGGHGYTF. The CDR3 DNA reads TGCAGTGCTGGGGGGGGGCATGGCTACACCTTC.

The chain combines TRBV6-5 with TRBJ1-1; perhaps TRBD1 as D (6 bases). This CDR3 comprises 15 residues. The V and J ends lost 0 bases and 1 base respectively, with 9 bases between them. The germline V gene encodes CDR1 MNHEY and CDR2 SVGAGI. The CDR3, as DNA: TGTGCCAGCAGTTACTCGAGCAGGGGGAACACTGAAGCTTTCTTT. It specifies CASSYSSRGNTEAFF.

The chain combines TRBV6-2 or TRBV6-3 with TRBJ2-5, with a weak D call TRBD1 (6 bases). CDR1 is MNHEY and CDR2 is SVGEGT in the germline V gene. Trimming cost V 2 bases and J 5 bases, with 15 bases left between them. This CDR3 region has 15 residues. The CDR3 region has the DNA TGTGCCAGCAGTTACGGGGGCTCAAGGGGTGAGACCCAGTACTTC. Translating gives CASSYGGSRGETQYF.

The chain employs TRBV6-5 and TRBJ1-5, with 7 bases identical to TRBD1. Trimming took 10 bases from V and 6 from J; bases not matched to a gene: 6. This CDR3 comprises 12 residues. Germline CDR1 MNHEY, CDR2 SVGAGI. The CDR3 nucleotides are TGTGCCACACAGGGGCAGGGTCAGCCCCAGCATTTT. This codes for CATQGQGQPQHF.

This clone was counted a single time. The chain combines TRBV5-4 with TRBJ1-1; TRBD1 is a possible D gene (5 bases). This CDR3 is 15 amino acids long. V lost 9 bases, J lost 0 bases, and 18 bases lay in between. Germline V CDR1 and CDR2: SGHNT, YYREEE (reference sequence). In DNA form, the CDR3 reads TGTGCCATACCAGCCAGGGTCCCTATGAACACTGAAGCTTTCTTT. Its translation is CAIPARVPMNTEAFF.

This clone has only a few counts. The CDR3 DNA is TGCGCCAGCAGCCAACCAAGAAGGGGCAGAGCTTCACCCCTCCACTTT. Its protein is CASSQPRRGRASPLHF. The genes are TRBV4-1 and TRBJ1-6; tentatively, D is TRBD1 (5 bases). Trimming took 2 bases from V and 9 from J, leaving 17 bases between them. CDR1 is MGHRA and CDR2 is YSYEKL in the germline V gene. CDR3 length equals 16 residues.

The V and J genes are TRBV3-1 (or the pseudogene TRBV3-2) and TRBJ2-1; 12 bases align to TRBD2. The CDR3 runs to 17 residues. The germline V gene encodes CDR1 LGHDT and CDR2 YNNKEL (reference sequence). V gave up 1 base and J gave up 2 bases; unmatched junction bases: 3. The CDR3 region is CASSQVLAGGPYNEQFF. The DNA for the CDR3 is TGTGCCAGCAGCCAAGTCCTAGCGGGGGGGCCCTACAATGAGCAGTTCTTC.

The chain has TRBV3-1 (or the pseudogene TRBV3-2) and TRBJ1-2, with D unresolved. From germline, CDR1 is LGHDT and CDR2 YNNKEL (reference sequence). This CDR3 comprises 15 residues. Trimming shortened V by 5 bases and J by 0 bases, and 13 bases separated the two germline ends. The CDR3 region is CASSYRGVANYGYTF. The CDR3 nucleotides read TGTGCCAGCAGCTACCGGGGAGTAGCTAACTATGGCTACACCTTC.